Listed below are T cell receptor beta chains from one sample, sequenced in a study of T-cell reconstitution after alpha-beta-depleted transplantation in children. MiXCR, applied by TCRdb to the PCR reads, yields one record per CDR3 protein. The table records more than 400,000 distinct CDR3 sequences, around two fifths of them present only once. The sequencing used PBMCs, collected before TCRalphabeta/CD19-depleted stem cell transplant. The receptors stem from a girl aged 2 to 10 with aplastic anemia, due to receive a stem cell transplant. The CDR3 runs from the conserved cysteine through the conserved F or W. The order of the fields is J gene, V gene, CDR3 protein.

TRBJ2-1 TRBV7-3 CASSSLGERPGLTNEQFF
TRBJ1-1 TRBV10-3 CAISEGTMNTEAFF
TRBJ1-1 TRBV5-6 CASSLGVSRVEFLNTEAFF
TRBJ2-1 TRBV20-1 CSARDRLAGGLGEQFF
TRBJ2-7 TRBV20-1 CSARVGLAGGSSYEQYF
TRBJ1-5 TRBV12-3/TRBV12-4 CASSLVGGNNQPQHF
TRBJ1-1 TRBV20-1 CSAGRQGRKKNTEAFF
TRBJ2-1 TRBV15 CATSRAKINEQFF
TRBJ1-2 TRBV20-1 CSAIYGYTF
TRBJ2-1 TRBV20-1 CSATQSGNEQFF
TRBJ2-7 TRBV7-8 CASSLDGGQTHEQYF